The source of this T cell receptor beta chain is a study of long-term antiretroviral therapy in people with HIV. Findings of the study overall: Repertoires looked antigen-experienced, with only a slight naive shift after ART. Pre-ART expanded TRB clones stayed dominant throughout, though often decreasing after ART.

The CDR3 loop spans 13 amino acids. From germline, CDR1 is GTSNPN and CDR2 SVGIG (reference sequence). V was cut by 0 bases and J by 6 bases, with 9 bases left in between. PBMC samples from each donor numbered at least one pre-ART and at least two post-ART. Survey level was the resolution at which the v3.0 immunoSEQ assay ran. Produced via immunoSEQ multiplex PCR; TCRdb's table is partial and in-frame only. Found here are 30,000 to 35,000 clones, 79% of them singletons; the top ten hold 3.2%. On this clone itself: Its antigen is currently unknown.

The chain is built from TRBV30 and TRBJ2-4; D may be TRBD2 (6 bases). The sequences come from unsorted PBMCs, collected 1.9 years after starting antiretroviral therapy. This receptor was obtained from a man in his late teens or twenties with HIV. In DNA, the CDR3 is TGTGCCTGGAGTGTAGGAGGGTTAAACATTCAGTACTTC. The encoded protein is CAWSVGGLNIQYF.